These T cell receptor beta chains were read from a single sample in a study of shared clonotypes between healthy human individuals. Repertoires were generated with immunoSEQ multiplex PCR, while TCRdb's copy carries only in-frame clones and drops some. Among about 2.2 million clones listed, over 85% were seen once. The sequenced material came from naive CD8+ T cells from PBMCs. The receptors originated from a man between 18 and 35 years old in good health. Some clones in this sample may be carry-over from other donors' samples. The CDR3 runs from the conserved cysteine through the conserved F or W. Each record gives: clone size, V gene, J gene, D gene, CDR3 length, CDR3 protein, CDR3 DNA. A D gene is named only where the DNA matches it firmly. For some rows the clone size is stated as once, few or many, or as a class when expanded; others skip it.

NA	TRBV9	TRBJ1-2	TRBD1	16	CASSGYETGVGYGYTF	TGTGCCAGCAGCGGGTACGAAACAGGGGTAGGCTATGGCTACACCTTC
NA	TRBV2	TRBJ2-7	NA	13	CASSERSDYEQYF	TGTGCCAGCAGTGAAAGGTCGGATTACGAGCAGTACTTC
NA	TRBV2	TRBJ2-2	NA	17	CASSEALVTGTTGELFF	TGTGCCAGCAGTGAAGCCCTTGTGACAGGAACCACCGGGGAGCTGTTTTTT
NA	TRBV5-5	TRBJ2-5	TRBD1	19	CASSPMPGQGLSDQETQYF	TGTGCCAGCAGCCCCATGCCGGGACAGGGATTGTCGGATCAAGAGACCCAGTACTTC
once	TRBV6-1	TRBJ2-1	TRBD2	16	CASSGRGLAGEYEQFF	TGTGCCAGCAGTGGGCGGGGACTAGCGGGAGAGTATGAGCAGTTCTTC
few	TRBV7-9	TRBJ1-1	TRBD1	13	CASSPGGTSEAFF	TGTGCCAGCAGCCCAGGGGGGACCTCTGAAGCTTTCTTT
NA	TRBV6-5	TRBJ2-2	NA	13	CASRPIGTGELFF	TGTGCCAGCAGACCGATTGGCACCGGGGAGCTGTTTTTT
NA	TRBV19	TRBJ2-7	NA	12	CASSSTSHEQYF	TGTGCCAGTAGTTCGACGAGCCACGAGCAGTACTTC
once	TRBV4-3	TRBJ1-2	TRBD1	15	CASSRTGTGALGYTF	TGCGCCAGCAGCCGAACCGGGACAGGGGCCCTTGGCTACACCTTC
NA	TRBV5-6	TRBJ2-7	NA	14	CASSSMTGPGEQYF	TGTGCCAGCAGCTCGATGACAGGTCCGGGCGAGCAGTACTTC
NA	TRBV4-2	TRBJ2-3	TRBD2	20	CASSQDVGLAGSEGTDTQYF	TGTGCCAGCAGCCAAGATGTCGGGCTAGCGGGGTCTGAGGGGACAGATACGCAGTATTTT
NA	TRBV7-8	TRBJ1-5	NA	16	CASSSWQGFGNQPQHF	TGTGCCAGCAGCTCCTGGCAGGGGTTCGGCAATCAGCCCCAGCATTTT
NA	TRBV11-2	TRBJ1-1	TRBD1	13	CASSFGTGTEAFF	TGTGCCAGCAGCTTCGGGACAGGGACTGAAGCTTTCTTT
NA	TRBV9	TRBJ1-4	NA	16	CASSVDSGGNGEKLFF	TGTGCCAGCAGCGTAGATTCCGGGGGCAATGGAGAAAAACTGTTTTTT
NA	TRBV4-1	TRBJ1-4	NA	12	CASSQVREKLFF	TGCGCCAGCAGCCAAGTACGCGAAAAACTGTTTTTT
NA	TRBV7-9	TRBJ2-5	NA	14	CASSFGGGEETQYF	TGTGCCAGCAGCTTTGGAGGGGGCGAGGAGACCCAGTACTTC
NA	TRBV28	TRBJ2-1	NA	15	CASSLNGLVSDEQFF	TGTGCCAGCAGTTTAAACGGCCTAGTTTCCGATGAGCAGTTCTTC
once	TRBV5-4	TRBJ2-3	NA	16	CASSPKGVLSTDTQYF	TGTGCCAGCAGCCCTAAAGGGGTGTTAAGCACAGATACGCAGTATTTT
few	TRBV29-1	TRBJ1-1	NA	13	CSVGGREYTEAFF	TGCAGCGTTGGAGGCAGGGAGTACACTGAAGCTTTCTTT
NA	TRBV7-9	TRBJ2-7	NA	13	CASSIEELDEQYF	TGTGCCAGCAGTATAGAGGAGTTGGACGAGCAGTACTTC
NA	TRBV28	TRBJ2-5	TRBD1	15	CASSPMTGVRETQYF	TGTGCCAGCAGTCCAATGACAGGGGTCAGGGAGACCCAGTACTTC
NA	TRBV4-1	TRBJ1-5	NA	14	CASSLSVRNQPQHF	TGCGCCAGCAGCCTATCAGTTAGGAATCAGCCCCAGCATTTT
once	TRBV27	TRBJ2-7	NA	14	CASSLAGPVYEQYF	TGTGCCAGCAGTTTAGCGGGACCCGTGTACGAGCAGTACTTC
NA	TRBV7-3	TRBJ2-2	TRBD2	17	CASSLPTSGSSTGELFF	TGTGCCAGCAGCTTACCGACTAGCGGGAGTTCTACCGGGGAGCTGTTTTTT
NA	TRBV6-6	TRBJ2-2	NA	16	CASSSPRGGQGGELFF	TGTGCCAGCAGTTCCCCCAGGGGGGGGCAGGGCGGGGAGCTGTTTTTT
few	TRBV4-1	TRBJ2-1	NA	13	CASSPIGGTGQFF	TGCGCCAGCAGCCCCATAGGCGGTACGGGGCAGTTCTTC
NA	TRBV27	TRBJ2-1	TRBD2	13	CASSWTSGNEQFF	TGTGCCAGCAGTTGGACTAGCGGCAATGAGCAGTTCTTC
once	TRBV13	TRBJ2-6	TRBD1	17	CASSFALTGSGANVLTF	TGTGCCAGCAGTTTTGCCCTGACAGGGTCCGGGGCCAACGTCCTGACTTTC
NA	TRBV19	TRBJ1-1	NA	13	CASREQGFTEAFF	TGTGCCAGTAGAGAACAGGGATTCACTGAAGCTTTCTTT
NA	TRBV18	TRBJ1-4	NA	13	CASSPGGNEKLFF	TGTGCCAGCTCACCCGGGGGTAATGAAAAACTGTTTTTT
few	TRBV4-1	TRBJ1-5	NA	13	CASSPTGNQPQHF	TGCGCCAGCAGCCCGACCGGCAATCAGCCCCAGCATTTT
NA	TRBV5-1	TRBJ2-7	TRBD1	14	CASSAGTGIYEQYF	TGCGCCAGCAGCGCCGGGACAGGAATCTACGAGCAGTACTTC
NA	TRBV9	TRBJ1-1	NA	14	CASSYMGGETEAFF	TGTGCCAGCAGCTATATGGGAGGGGAAACTGAAGCTTTCTTT
once	TRBV27	TRBJ2-3	TRBD2	15	CASNDLAGGADTQYF	TGTGCCAGCAACGATCTAGCGGGAGGGGCAGATACGCAGTATTTT
NA	TRBV7-2	TRBJ2-1	NA	14	CASSDASSYNEQFF	TGTGCCAGTAGCGACGCCAGCTCCTACAATGAGCAGTTCTTC
NA	TRBV7-3	TRBJ2-2	TRBD2	16	CASSRVAGGLAGELFF	TGTGCCAGCAGCCGAGTAGCGGGAGGCCTAGCCGGGGAGCTGTTTTTT
NA	TRBV6-5	TRBJ2-7	NA	16	CASSSSSGYVSYEQYF	TGTGCCAGCAGTTCCTCAAGCGGGTATGTCTCCTACGAGCAGTACTTC
NA	TRBV5-1	TRBJ2-2	TRBD1	15	CASSPGTGLTGELFF	TGCGCCAGCAGCCCGGGGACAGGATTAACCGGGGAGCTGTTTTTT
once	TRBV6-5	TRBJ2-2	NA	14	CASSYDGNTGELFF	TGTGCCAGCAGTTACGACGGGAACACCGGGGAGCTGTTTTTT
few	TRBV28	TRBJ1-5	NA	14	CASSLKASNQPQHF	TGTGCCAGCAGTTTAAAGGCGAGCAATCAGCCCCAGCATTTT
few	TRBV25-1	TRBJ1-5	NA	12	CASSTLNQPQHF	TGTGCCAGCAGCACGCTCAATCAGCCCCAGCATTTT
NA	TRBV7-9	TRBJ1-1	NA	15	CASSLDYSGGTEAFF	TGTGCCAGCAGCTTAGATTATTCCGGCGGCACTGAAGCTTTCTTT
NA	TRBV29-1	TRBJ2-7	TRBD1	12	CSALDRAHEQYF	TGCAGCGCTTTGGACAGGGCCCACGAGCAGTACTTC
NA	TRBV6-4	TRBJ2-1	NA	15	CASSAGRGAYNEQFF	TGTGCCAGCAGTGCCGGCAGGGGGGCCTACAATGAGCAGTTCTTC
once	TRBV4-3	TRBJ1-5	NA	15	CASSQEDSPNQPQHF	TGCGCCAGCAGCCAAGAAGACAGCCCAAATCAGCCCCAGCATTTT
once	TRBV18	TRBJ2-7	NA	14	CASSPEGRGISEYF	TGTGCCAGCTCACCCGAGGGTCGAGGGATATCTGAGTACTTC
once	TRBV5-4	TRBJ2-5	TRBD2	13	CASSAGVGETQYF	TGTGCCAGCAGCGCGGGAGTCGGGGAGACCCAGTACTTC
NA	TRBV5-1	TRBJ2-1	NA	15	CASSLETATYNEQFF	TGCGCCAGCAGCTTGGAGACTGCTACCTACAATGAGCAGTTCTTC
NA	TRBV28	TRBJ2-7	NA	15	CASSLSWAFGSEQYF	TGTGCCAGCAGTTTATCTTGGGCCTTTGGGTCCGAGCAGTACTTC
NA	TRBV28	TRBJ1-4	NA	13	CASSLQHREKLFF	TGTGCCAGCAGTCTCCAACATAGGGAAAAACTGTTTTTT